The clone carrying this TCR beta chain was detected once. The entry originates in a study of shared T cell receptors in the human thymus. The CDR3 has 17 residues. CDR1 is MDHEN and CDR2 is SYDVKM in the germline V gene. Trimming at V came to 2 bases and at J to 2 bases, leaving 6 bases not matched to a gene. Using immunoSEQ multiplex PCR, the repertoire was profiled, and TCRdb retains in-frame clones only, with some absent. Here the sample spans a few hundred thousand clones, 85% to 95% being singletons. Sample: thymocytes. The receptor's source is a human donor. This chain joins TRBV28 and TRBJ2-7; TRBD2 matches 13 bases. CDR3 region: CASSLAGTSGTTYEQYF. CDR3 bases: TGTGCCAGCAGTTTAGCCGGGACTAGCGGGACAACCTACGAGCAGTACTTC.